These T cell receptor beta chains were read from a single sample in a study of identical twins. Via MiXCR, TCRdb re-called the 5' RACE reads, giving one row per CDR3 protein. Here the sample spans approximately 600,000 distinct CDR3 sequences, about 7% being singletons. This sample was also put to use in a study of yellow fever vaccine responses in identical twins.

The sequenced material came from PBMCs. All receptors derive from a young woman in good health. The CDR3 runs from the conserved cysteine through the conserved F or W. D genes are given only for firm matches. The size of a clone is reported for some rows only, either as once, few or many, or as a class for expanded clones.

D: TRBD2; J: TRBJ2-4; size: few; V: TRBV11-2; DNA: TGTGCCAGCAGCTCCCCGACTAGCTTTGAGAACATTCAGTACTTC; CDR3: CASSSPTSFENIQYF
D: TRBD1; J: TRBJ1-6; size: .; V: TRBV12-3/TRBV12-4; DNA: TGTGCCAGCAGTTATCTGGGACAGGGTAATTCACCCCTCCACTTT; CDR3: CASSYLGQGNSPLHF
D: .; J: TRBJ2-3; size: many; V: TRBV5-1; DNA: TGCGCCAGCAGCTTCGCGTCAGATACGCAGTATTTT; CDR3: CASSFASDTQYF
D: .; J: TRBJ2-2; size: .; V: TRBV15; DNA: TGTGCCACCAGCAGAGAACGGTACACCGGGGAGCTGTTTTTT; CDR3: CATSRERYTGELFF
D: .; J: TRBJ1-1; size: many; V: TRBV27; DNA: TGTGCCAGCAGTTTAGGGCAGGCCCTCGGTGAAGCTTTCTTT; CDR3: CASSLGQALGEAFF
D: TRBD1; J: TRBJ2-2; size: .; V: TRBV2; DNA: TGTGCCTTCAGTCCCCGGGACAGTCCTCTGGAGAACACCGGGGAGCTGTTTTTT; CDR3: CAFSPRDSPLENTGELFF
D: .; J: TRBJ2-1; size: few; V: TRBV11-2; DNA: TGTGCCAGCAGCTTAGCGGGACCGATCCGGGAGCAGTTCTTC; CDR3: CASSLAGPIREQFF
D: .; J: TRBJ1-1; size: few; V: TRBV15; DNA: TGTGCCACCAGCAGAGATCTTACAGGCCCAGCTTTCTTT; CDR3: CATSRDLTGPAFF
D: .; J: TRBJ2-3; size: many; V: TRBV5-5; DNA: TGTGCCAGCAGCCTGGGACTTCCCGCACAGGCTACGCAGTATTTT; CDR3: CASSLGLPAQATQYF
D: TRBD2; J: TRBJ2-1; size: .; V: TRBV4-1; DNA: TGCGCCAGCCCGACTACCGGGAGGTGCCAACGGAGCTCCTACAATGAGCAGTTCTTC; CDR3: CASPTTGRCQRSSYNEQFF
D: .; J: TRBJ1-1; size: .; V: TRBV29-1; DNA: TGCAGCGTTGAAAACAGGTTGAACACTGAAGCTTTCTTT; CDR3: CSVENRLNTEAFF
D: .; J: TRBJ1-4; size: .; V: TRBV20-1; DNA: TGCAGTGTACAACAGGGTCTAAATGAAAAACTGTTTTTT; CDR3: CSVQQGLNEKLFF
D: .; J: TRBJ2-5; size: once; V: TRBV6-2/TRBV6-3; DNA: TGTGCCAGCAGTTTGGAATTGGGACACCCATCGGTAGAGACCCAGTACTTC; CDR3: CASSLELGHPSVETQYF
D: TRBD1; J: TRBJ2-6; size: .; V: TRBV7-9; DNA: TGTGCCAGCAGCTTACTACCCGACAGGGCGGGGGCCAACGTCCTGACTTTC; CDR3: CASSLLPDRAGANVLTF
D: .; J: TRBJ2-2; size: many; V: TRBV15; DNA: TGTGCCACCACGATTGGGACGAACACCGGGGAGCTGTTTTTT; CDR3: CATTIGTNTGELFF
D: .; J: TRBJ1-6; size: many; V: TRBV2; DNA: TGTGCCAGCAGTTTACAGGGCCCACGCTATAATTCACCCCTCCACTTT; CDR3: CASSLQGPRYNSPLHF
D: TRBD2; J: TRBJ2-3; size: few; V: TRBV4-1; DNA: TGCGCCAGCAGCCAAGCTGCGGTAGCGGGGGACACAGATACGCAGTATTTT; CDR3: CASSQAAVAGDTDTQYF
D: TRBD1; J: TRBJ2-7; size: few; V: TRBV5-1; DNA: TGCGCCAGCAGCTTCTCGACAGGGAAGGACGAGCAGTACTTC; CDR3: CASSFSTGKDEQYF
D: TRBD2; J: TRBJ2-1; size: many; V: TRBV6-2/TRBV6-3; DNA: TGTGCCAGCAGTTACAGGGGGACTAGCGGGAGTTGGATCCCCTACAATGAGCAGTTCTTC; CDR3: CASSYRGTSGSWIPYNEQFF
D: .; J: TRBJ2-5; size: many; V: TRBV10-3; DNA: TGTGCCATCAGTGAGTCGAAGGGCGGAAGGGAGACCCAGTACTTC; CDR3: CAISESKGGRETQYF
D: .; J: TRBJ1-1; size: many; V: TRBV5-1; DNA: TGCGCCAGCAGCTTGGCGGTGGGCTTTGAAGCTTTCTTT; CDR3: CASSLAVGFEAFF
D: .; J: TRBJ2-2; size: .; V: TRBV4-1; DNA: TGCGCCAGCAGCAAAGTTGGGATGAGCGGGGAGCTGTTTTTT; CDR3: CASSKVGMSGELFF
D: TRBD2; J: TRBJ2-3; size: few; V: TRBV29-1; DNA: TGCAGCGTTGAAGATTGGGCTAGCGGAACTAGCACAGATACGCAGTATTTT; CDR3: CSVEDWASGTSTDTQYF
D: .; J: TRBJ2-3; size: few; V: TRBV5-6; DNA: TGTGCCAGCAGCTTGGCGGTCATGGGCGGCTACGGAGATACGCAGTATTTT; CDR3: CASSLAVMGGYGDTQYF
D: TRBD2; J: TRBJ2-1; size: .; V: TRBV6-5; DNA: TGTGCCAGCAGTTACTCGGCTAGCGGGGATCTTGGACCTCAGTTCTTC; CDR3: CASSYSASGDLGPQFF
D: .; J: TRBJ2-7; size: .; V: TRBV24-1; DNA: TGTGCCACCAGTGACAAGGACTCATACCGCTACGAGCAGTACTTC; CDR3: CATSDKDSYRYEQYF
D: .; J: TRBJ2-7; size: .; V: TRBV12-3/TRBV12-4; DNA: TGTGCCAGCAGTTTTCCGGGGCAGTACGAGCAGTACTTC; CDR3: CASSFPGQYEQYF
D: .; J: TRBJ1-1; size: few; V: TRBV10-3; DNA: TGTGCCATCAGTGAGGCCGGAATAAGGGGGAAAGCTTTCTTT; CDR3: CAISEAGIRGKAFF
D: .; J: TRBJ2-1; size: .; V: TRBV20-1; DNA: TGCATGATGAATAGCGGAAGCTCCTACAATGAGCAGTTCTTC; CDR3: CMMNSGSSYNEQFF
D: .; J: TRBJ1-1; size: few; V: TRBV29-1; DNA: TGCAGCACATCCGGGACATCGAACACTGAAGCTTTCTTT; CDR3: CSTSGTSNTEAFF
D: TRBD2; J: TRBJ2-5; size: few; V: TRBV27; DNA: TGTGCCAGCAGTTTATCGACTAGCGGAGAGACCCAGTACTTC; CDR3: CASSLSTSGETQYF
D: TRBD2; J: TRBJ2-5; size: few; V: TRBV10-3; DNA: TGTGCCATCAGTGATTCGGAGGGGACTAGCGGGGGGGCCCCGTACTTC; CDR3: CAISDSEGTSGGAPYF
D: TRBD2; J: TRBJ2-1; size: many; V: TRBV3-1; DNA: TGTGCCAGCAGCCAAGGTCTAGCGGGAAGTGAGCAGTTCTTC; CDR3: CASSQGLAGSEQFF